The clone carrying this T cell receptor beta chain was counted once. What it binds is not known. Surgery without prior neoadjuvant therapy was the treatment of the selected pancreatic ductal adenocarcinoma patients. The sample originates from a study of T cells in pancreatic ductal adenocarcinoma. General study results and limits: Results skew toward the minority of patients with early-stage disease. Comparisons of tumor and blood clonality may show falsely lower tumor diversity.

Some clones are missing from TCRdb's copy, which holds only in-frame ones; the method was immunoSEQ multiplex PCR. Of roughly 8,700 clones listed, around nine tenths are singletons. The CDR3 spans 13 residues. V was shortened by 5 bases and J by 4 bases, with 9 bases between the two germline ends. Germline assignment: CDR1 LNHDA and CDR2 SQIVND (reference sequence). This sequence was found in a human donor with pancreatic ductal adenocarcinoma. The chain has TRBV19 and TRBJ1-5; D is uncertain. Sequencing was carried out using PBMCs. CDR3 sequence reads: CASSWSLNQPQHF. The CDR3 nucleotides read TGTGCCAGTAGTTGGAGCCTTAATCAGCCCCAGCATTTT.